This T cell receptor (beta chain) came from a study of PD-1 blockade in classical Hodgkin lymphoma. The time point is: cycle 4 day 1 (C4D1), after 5 to 7 weeks of nivolumab. Brentuximab vedotin exposure varied among the patients, all of whom had relapsed after autologous stem cell transplantation. Purification of CD4+ T cells from thawed PBMCs was achieved by magnetic negative selection. General study points: Lower baseline TCR diversity was reported for newly diagnosed patients than for healthy donors. Still unresolved is the cause of the repertoire differences, which may be disease activity or prior therapy.

As concerns this clone: Antigen: not known.

Clones were read by immunoSEQ multiplex PCR, and TCRdb kept only the in-frame ones, dropping some. The sample consists of tens of thousands of clones, 85% to 90% of them appearing once. CDR3 length equals 12 residues. The V end was cut by 4 bases, the J end by 5 bases, with 6 bases between. From germline, CDR1 is SGHAT and CDR2 FQNNGV. The sequence was collected from a human donor with classical Hodgkin lymphoma. The rearrangement links TRBV11-2 to TRBJ2-1; no reliable D call. The material was CD4+ T cells from blood, obtained before the fourth cycle of nivolumab. CDR3 coding DNA: TGTGCCAGCAGCTATTCAAACAATGAGCAGTTCTTC. This encodes CASSYSNNEQFF.